This entry describes one T cell receptor (beta chain). The record originates from a study of blood T cell repertoires in COVID-19. Turning to the study itself: PBMCs, B-cell-depleted T cells, or T cells provided the cDNA or gDNA that made up the material.

The V end lost 3 bases, the J end lost 2 bases, and 5 bases lay between the germline ends. This CDR3 contains 12 residues. In germline, CDR1 is LGHDT, CDR2 YNNKEL (reference sequence). Original processing notes: Nucleated cell counts were estimated from reference gene primer amplification. Profiling relied on immunoSEQ multiplex PCR, and the TCRdb table lists in-frame clones only, not all of them. V, J and clone size derive from that table, while D and trimming were established from the DNA sequence. Here the sample spans 210,000 or so clones, under 90% being singletons. The sample taken for sequencing was peripheral blood. V usage is TRBV3-1 (or the pseudogene TRBV3-2) and J usage is TRBJ2-7; D is unclear. The clonotype comes from an elderly woman with active or convalescent COVID-19. The CDR3: CASSHETYEQYF. The CDR3 bases are TGTGCCAGCAGCCACGAGACCTACGAGCAGTACTTC.